This is a list of T cell receptor beta chains from one sample in a study of blood T cell repertoires in COVID-19. The protocol was immunoSEQ multiplex PCR, while the TCRdb copy is restricted to in-frame clones and leaves out a portion. This table holds roughly 45,000 clones, roughly 90% found once. The specimen sequenced was peripheral blood. The source is a man aged 55 to 69 with active COVID-19. Each CDR3 is given with its conserved first and last residue. The D gene is left open where the match is weak. A clone size is listed for some rows: how often the clone was seen (once, few, many), or a class if it is expanded.

-	TRBV11-2	-	TRBJ2-1	TGTGCCAGCAGCTTAGGGACAGCCTATGGGGCTTACAATGAGCAGTTCTTC	CASSLGTAYGAYNEQFF
-	TRBV9	-	TRBJ2-3	TGTGCCAGCAGCGTAATAGGACAGAGCACAGATACGCAGTATTTT	CASSVIGQSTDTQYF
TRBD2	TRBV9	-	TRBJ2-1	TGTGCCAGCAGCGTAGCCAGCGGGAGGGCCTTTGAGCAGTTCTTC	CASSVASGRAFEQFF
TRBD2	TRBV15	few	TRBJ2-1	TGTGCCACCAGCACGGCTAGCGGCTCCTACAATGAGCAGTTCTTC	CATSTASGSYNEQFF
-	TRBV3-1/TRBV3-2	-	TRBJ2-5	TGTGCCAGCGAGCGTAGGGGCCAAGAGACCCAGTACTTC	CASERRGQETQYF
-	TRBV27	-	TRBJ1-2	TGTGCCAGCAGTTTTACGGTCGGACAAGGCTACACCTTC	CASSFTVGQGYTF
TRBD2	TRBV2	-	TRBJ2-7	TGTGCCAGCAGCTCAGGGGTGTCATTGGCGGGGGGCGAGCAGTACTTC	CASSSGVSLAGGEQYF
TRBD2	TRBV4-1	-	TRBJ2-7	TGCGCCAGCAGCCAAGATGGACTAGCGGTCGACGAGCAGTACTTC	CASSQDGLAVDEQYF
TRBD2	TRBV13	-	TRBJ2-1	TGTGCCAGCAGCGGAGCGGGAGGGCCGCGGAATGAGCAGTTCTTC	CASSGAGGPRNEQFF
-	TRBV4-3	few	TRBJ2-7	TGCGCCAGCAGCCAGGGCCCGGGGACTCTCGACGAGCAGTACTTC	CASSQGPGTLDEQYF
TRBD1	TRBV29-1	-	TRBJ1-1	TGCAGCGTTGACCGCGACAGGGAGCGAGCTTTCTTT	CSVDRDRERAFF
-	TRBV24-1	-	TRBJ1-2	TGTGCCACCAGTGATTTGCGGGGGGGCTACACCTTC	CATSDLRGGYTF
-	TRBV9	-	TRBJ2-3	TGTGCCAGCAGCGTAGTCGGTGGCACAGATACGCAGTATTTT	CASSVVGGTDTQYF
-	TRBV3-1/TRBV3-2	once	TRBJ1-1	TGTGCCAGCAGCCGACCCAGGACCGGGGGGACTGAAGCTTTCTTT	CASSRPRTGGTEAFF
-	TRBV2	medium-sized	TRBJ1-2	TGTGCCAGCAAAAGCTGGGGGACTACTGATGGCTACACCTTC	CASKSWGTTDGYTF
-	TRBV29-1	-	TRBJ1-1	TGCAGCGTTGAAGACCTCCAGGGGAACACTGAAGCTTTCTTT	CSVEDLQGNTEAFF
-	TRBV12-3/TRBV12-4	once	TRBJ2-2	TGTGCCAGCAGTTCTCTCACCGGGGAGCTGTTTTTT	CASSSLTGELFF
-	TRBV6-6	-	TRBJ1-4	TGTGCCAGCAGTACCGGGACTGCGAATGAAAAACTGTTTTTT	CASSTGTANEKLFF
TRBD2	TRBV5-1	-	TRBJ2-7	TGCGCCAGCAGCTTTAATAGCGGGAGTTCCTACGAGCAGTACTTC	CASSFNSGSSYEQYF
-	TRBV7-2	-	TRBJ2-7	TGTGCCAGCAGCGCTGAACCCTTCCCACCCGAGGAGCAGTACTTC	CASSAEPFPPEEQYF